This T cell receptor beta chain was recorded in a study of T-cell reconstitution after alpha-beta-depleted transplantation in children. Study observations and caveats: The origin of high day-60 TCRbeta diversity in some patients lay in surviving recipient T cells and thymic progenitors. By one year post-transplant, T-cell counts and diversity largely arose from T cells that were newly produced.

This clonotype was counted only a few times. Its specificity is unknown. Per the germline V gene, CDR1 is SEHNR and CDR2 is FQNEAQ (reference sequence). The germline V and J ends were trimmed by 1 base and 6 bases, with 13 bases remaining between them. CDR3 size: 15 residues. It was with unique molecular identifiers that the TCRbeta library was prepared. MiXCR was run by TCRdb on the PCR reads, yielding one entry per CDR3 protein. Of hundreds of thousands of distinct CDR3 sequences listed, 15% to 20% are singletons. The material sequenced was PBMCs, mostly from graft donor cells, taken 360 days after TCRalphabeta/CD19-depleted stem cell transplant. The chain recombines TRBV7-9 with TRBJ2-1; D ambiguous. The TCR originated in a male patient aged 10 to 17 who had a stem cell transplant for acute lymphoblastic leukemia, so the T cells may come from the graft donor. In DNA form, the CDR3 reads TGTGCCAGCAGCTTAGACGCCTTAGGAACCAATGAGCAGTTCTTC. Amino acids: CASSLDALGTNEQFF.